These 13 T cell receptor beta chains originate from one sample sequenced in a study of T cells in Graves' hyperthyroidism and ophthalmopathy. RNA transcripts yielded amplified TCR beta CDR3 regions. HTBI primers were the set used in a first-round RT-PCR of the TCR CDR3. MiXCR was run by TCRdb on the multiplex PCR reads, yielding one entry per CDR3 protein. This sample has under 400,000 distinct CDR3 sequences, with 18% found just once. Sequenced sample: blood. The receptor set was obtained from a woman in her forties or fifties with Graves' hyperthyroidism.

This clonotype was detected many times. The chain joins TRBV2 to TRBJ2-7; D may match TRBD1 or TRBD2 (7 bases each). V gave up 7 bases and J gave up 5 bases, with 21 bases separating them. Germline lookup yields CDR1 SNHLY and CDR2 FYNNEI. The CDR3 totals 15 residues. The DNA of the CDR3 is TGTGCCAGCATCCCCAGGGGGGGAAAAGTCCACGAGCAGTACTTC. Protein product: CASIPRGGKVHEQYF.

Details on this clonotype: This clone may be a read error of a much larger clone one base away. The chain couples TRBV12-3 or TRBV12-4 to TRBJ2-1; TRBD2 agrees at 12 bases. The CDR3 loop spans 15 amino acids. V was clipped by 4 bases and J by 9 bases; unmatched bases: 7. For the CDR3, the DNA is TGTGCCAGCAGTTCCGGACTAGCGGGACCGGGTGAGCAGTTCTTC. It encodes CASSSGLAGPGEQFF.

This CDR3 is CASSLGPDNTGELFF. DNA for the CDR3: TGTGCCAGCAGCTTAGGACCGGACAACACCGGGGAGCTGTTTTTT. The chain recombines TRBV7-9 with TRBJ2-2; D gene ambiguous. The V end lost 1 base, the J end lost 2 bases, and 8 bases lay between the germline ends. From germline, CDR1 is SEHNR and CDR2 FQNEAQ (reference sequence). CDR3 length equals 15 residues.

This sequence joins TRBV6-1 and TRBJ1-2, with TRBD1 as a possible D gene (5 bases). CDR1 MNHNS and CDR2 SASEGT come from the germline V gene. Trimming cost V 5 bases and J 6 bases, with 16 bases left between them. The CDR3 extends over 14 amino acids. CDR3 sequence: CASSPLLLGDGYTF. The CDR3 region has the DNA TGTGCCAGCAGTCCCCTTCTGTTAGGGGATGGCTACACCTTC.

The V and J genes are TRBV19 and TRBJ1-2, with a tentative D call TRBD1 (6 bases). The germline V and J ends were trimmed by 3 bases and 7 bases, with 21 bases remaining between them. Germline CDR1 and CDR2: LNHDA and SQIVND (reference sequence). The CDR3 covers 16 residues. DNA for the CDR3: TGTGCCAGTAGTATGGAAGTTACAGGGCTTCTTAGTGGCTACACCTTC. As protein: CASSMEVTGLLSGYTF.

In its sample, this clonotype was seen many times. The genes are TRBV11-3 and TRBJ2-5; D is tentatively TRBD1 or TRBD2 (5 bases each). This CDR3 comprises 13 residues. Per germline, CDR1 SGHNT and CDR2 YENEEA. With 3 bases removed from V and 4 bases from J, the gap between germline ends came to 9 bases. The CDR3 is CASSLGPRETQYF. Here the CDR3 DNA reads TGTGCCAGCAGCTTGGGACCGAGAGAGACCCAGTACTTC.

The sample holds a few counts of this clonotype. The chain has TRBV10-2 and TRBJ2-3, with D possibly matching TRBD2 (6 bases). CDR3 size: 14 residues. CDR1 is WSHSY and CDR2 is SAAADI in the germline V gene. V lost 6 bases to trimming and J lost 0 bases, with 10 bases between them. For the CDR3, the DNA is TGCGCCAGCAGGGACTACACTAGCACAGATACGCAGTATTTT. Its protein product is CASRDYTSTDTQYF.

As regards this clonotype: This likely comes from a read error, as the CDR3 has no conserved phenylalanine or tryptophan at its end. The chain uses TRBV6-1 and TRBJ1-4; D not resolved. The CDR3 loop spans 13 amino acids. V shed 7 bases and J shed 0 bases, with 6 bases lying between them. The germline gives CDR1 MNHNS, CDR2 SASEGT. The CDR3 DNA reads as TGTGCCAGCACAGGCGCAACTAATGAAAAACTGTTTCTT. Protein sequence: CASTGATNEKLFL.

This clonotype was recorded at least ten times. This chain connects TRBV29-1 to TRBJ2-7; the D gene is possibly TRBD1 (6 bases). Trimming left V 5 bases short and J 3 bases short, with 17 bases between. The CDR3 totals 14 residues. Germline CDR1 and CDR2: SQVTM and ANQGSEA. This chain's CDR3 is CSVSKGDTVYEQYF. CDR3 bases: TGCAGCGTTAGCAAAGGGGACACCGTCTACGAGCAGTACTTC.

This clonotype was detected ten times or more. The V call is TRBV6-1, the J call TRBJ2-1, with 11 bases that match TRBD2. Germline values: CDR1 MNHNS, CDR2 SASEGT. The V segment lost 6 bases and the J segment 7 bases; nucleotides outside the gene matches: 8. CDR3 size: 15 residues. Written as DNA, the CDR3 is TGTGCCAGCAGGGCTCAGACTAGCGGGAAGAATGAGCAGTTCTTC. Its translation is CASRAQTSGKNEQFF.

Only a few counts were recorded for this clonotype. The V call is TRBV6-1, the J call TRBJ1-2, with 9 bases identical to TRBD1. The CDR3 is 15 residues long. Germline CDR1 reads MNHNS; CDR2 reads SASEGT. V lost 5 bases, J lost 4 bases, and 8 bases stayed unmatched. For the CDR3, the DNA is TGTGCCAGCAGTCCGACAGGGGGAGACATCTATGGCTACACCTTC. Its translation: CASSPTGGDIYGYTF.

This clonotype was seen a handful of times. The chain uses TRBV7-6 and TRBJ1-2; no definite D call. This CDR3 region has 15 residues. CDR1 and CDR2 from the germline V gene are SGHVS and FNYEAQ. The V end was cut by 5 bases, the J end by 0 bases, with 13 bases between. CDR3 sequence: CASSAQPTTNYGYTF. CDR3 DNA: TGTGCCAGCAGCGCACAACCGACCACTAACTATGGCTACACCTTC.

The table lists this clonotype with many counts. CDR3 in amino acids: CASSYSRSGSGPETQYF. In nucleotides, the CDR3 is TGTGCCAGCAGTTACTCTAGGAGCGGGAGTGGTCCAGAGACCCAGTACTTC. The J gene is TRBJ2-5, the V gene TRBV6-2 or TRBV6-3; the match to TRBD2 covers 8 bases. Germline CDR1 and CDR2: MNHEY and SVGEGT. The CDR3 loop spans 17 amino acids. J was trimmed by 4 bases and V by 0 bases; bases with no gene match: 10.